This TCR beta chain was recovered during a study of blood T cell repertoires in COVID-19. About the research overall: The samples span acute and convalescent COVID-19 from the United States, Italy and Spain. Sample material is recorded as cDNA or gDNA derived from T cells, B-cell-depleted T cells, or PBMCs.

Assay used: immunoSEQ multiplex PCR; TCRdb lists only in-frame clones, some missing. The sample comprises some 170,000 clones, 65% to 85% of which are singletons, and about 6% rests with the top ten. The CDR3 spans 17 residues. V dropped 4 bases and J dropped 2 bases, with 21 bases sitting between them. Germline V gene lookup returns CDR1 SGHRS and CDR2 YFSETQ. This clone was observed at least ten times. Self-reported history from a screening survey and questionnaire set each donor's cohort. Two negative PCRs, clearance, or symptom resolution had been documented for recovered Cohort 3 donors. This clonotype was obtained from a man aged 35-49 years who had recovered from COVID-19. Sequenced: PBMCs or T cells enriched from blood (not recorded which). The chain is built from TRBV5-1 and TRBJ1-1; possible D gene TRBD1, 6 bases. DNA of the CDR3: TGCGCCAGCAGCCCCCACGGGCGAGGACAGAGAAACACTGAAGCTTTCTTT. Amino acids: CASSPHGRGQRNTEAFF.